This passage covers 6 T cell receptor beta chains from one sample sequenced in a study of Ad26.COV2.S vaccination and SARS-CoV-2 variants (dated by TCRdb to the early 2020s). Library preparation was by the immunoSEQ multiplex PCR assay. In its TCRdb copy, this immuneACCESS table keeps in-frame sequences only and misses some clones. Where compared with another copy, unresolved V genes explain less than half of these, and the others have no known cause. The sample records hundreds of thousands of clones, about 90% of which are singletons. The ten largest clones capture about 1.5% of the sample. Per the publication, the treatment or condition label means: 15 to 20 received Ad26.COV2.S at low or high dose, single or two shots; about 5 received placebo; per-sample allocation not given. Repertoires of vaccine and placebo recipients were sequenced from samples collected on day 63 after the first injection.

The starting material was peripheral blood, obtained in a trial of Ad26.COV2.S vaccine versus placebo. These receptors all stem from a person between 18 and 59 years old who received the Ad26.COV2.S COVID-19 vaccine or a placebo.

The chain employs TRBV27 and TRBJ2-7; 10 bases map to TRBD2. CDR1 and CDR2 (germline): MNHEY, SMNVEV (reference sequence). The length of the CDR3 is 16 residues. Unmatched junction bases numbered 8, after V lost 4 bases and J lost 2 bases. CDR3 bases: TGTGCCAGCAGTTCCTCCCCCGGACTAGCGGCCTACGAGCAGTACTTC. Protein product: CASSSSPGLAAYEQYF.

The rearrangement uses TRBV19 and TRBJ2-7; 15 bases line up with TRBD2. CDR3 size: 16 residues. The V and J ends lost 4 bases and 2 bases, in that order; junction bases with no gene match: 3. The V gene's germline CDR1 is LNHDA and CDR2 SQIVND (reference sequence). Here the CDR3 reads CASSTRTSGRAYEQYF. The CDR3, as DNA: TGTGCCAGTAGTACGCGGACTAGCGGGAGGGCCTACGAGCAGTACTTC. Complete variable domain (other parts from reference TRBV19 and TRBJ2-7): DGGITQSPKYLFRKEGQNVTLSCEQNLNHDAMYWYRQDPGQGLRLIYYSQIVNDFQKGDIAEGYSVSREKKESFPLTVTSAQKNPTAFYLCASSTRTSGRAYEQYFGPGTRLTVT.

V is TRBV18 and J is TRBJ2-1; D gene unclear. The CDR3 extends over 14 amino acids. Germline assignment: CDR1 KGHSH and CDR2 LQKENI. V lost 3 bases and J 0 bases, leaving 6 bases between the germline ends. CDR3 protein: CASSPKPSYNEQFF. CDR3 nucleotide sequence: TGTGCCAGCTCACCGAAACCCTCCTACAATGAGCAGTTCTTC. Full variable domain (remainder filled in from reference TRBV18 and TRBJ2-1): NAGVMQNPRHLVRRRGQEARLRCSPMKGHSHVYWYRQLPEEGLKFMVYLQKENIIDESGMPKERFSAEFPKEGPSILRIQQVVRGDSAAYFCASSPKPSYNEQFFGPGTRLTVL.

The chain is built from TRBV2 and TRBJ2-7, with TRBD2 matching 7 bases. V lost 6 bases and J lost 5; bases outside the gene matches: 13. This CDR3 comprises 15 residues. Germline V CDR1 and CDR2: SNHLY, FYNNEI. The CDR3 region is CASRVGGSRAHEQYF. The CDR3 nucleotides are TGTGCCAGCAGGGTCGGCGGGAGTAGGGCCCACGAGCAGTACTTC.

A single count supports this clone. The rearrangement uses TRBV4-2 and TRBJ2-1; 10 bases agree with TRBD2. Germline CDR1 LGHNA, CDR2 YNFKEQ. This CDR3 comprises 18 residues. With V trimmed by 3 bases and J by 0 bases, 8 bases remained unmatched. In DNA form, the CDR3 reads TGTGCCAGCAGCCAGCCCGGGACTAGCGCGAGCTCCTACAATGAGCAGTTCTTC. Residues: CASSQPGTSASSYNEQFF.

DNA of the CDR3: TGCGCCAGCAGCCAAGAGGGACAGAGCTACTATGGCTACACCTTC. Protein product: CASSQEGQSYYGYTF. The gene calls are TRBV4-3 and TRBJ1-2; 7 bases fit TRBD1. Trimming removed 0 bases from V and 3 bases from J; junction bases left unmatched: 4. The germline CDR1 and CDR2 sequences are LGHNA and YSLEER. This CDR3 region has 15 residues.